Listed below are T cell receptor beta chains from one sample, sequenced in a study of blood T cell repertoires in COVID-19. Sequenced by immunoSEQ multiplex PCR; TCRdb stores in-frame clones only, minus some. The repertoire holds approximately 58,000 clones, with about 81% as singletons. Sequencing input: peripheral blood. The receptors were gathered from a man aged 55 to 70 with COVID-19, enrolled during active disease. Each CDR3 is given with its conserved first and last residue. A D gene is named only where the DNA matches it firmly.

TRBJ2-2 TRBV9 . CASSVDFSDTGELFF
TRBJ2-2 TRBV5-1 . CASSLLGGGGTGELFF
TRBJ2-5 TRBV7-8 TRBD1 CAGSPDRFGSETQYF
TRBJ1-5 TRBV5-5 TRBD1 CASSLVGQDNQPQHF
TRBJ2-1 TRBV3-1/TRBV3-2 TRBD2 CASSHTAGGHNEQFF
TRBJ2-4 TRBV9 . CASSADIRENIQYF
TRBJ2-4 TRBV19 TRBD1 CASMGRGGQNIQYF
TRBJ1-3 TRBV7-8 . CASSLATGDGNTIYF
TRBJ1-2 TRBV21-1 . CASSIPGTGDYGYTF
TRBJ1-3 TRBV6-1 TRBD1 CASSGERTGGFNTIYF
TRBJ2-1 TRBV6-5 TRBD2 CASSPTSGGNEQFF
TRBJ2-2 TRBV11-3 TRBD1 CASSKGQGGTGELFF
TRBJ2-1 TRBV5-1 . CASSFKQGTYNEQFF
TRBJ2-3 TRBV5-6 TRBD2 CASSLPGTSKTDTQYF
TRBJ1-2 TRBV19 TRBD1 CASPGGHGYTF
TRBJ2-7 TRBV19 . CATFGGGPPYEQYF
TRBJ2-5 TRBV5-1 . CASSLSAPGETQYF
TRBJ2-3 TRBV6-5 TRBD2 CASSYGLAGGPDTQYF
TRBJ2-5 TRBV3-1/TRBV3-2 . CASSLRASWETQYF
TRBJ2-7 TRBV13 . CASSLGRYEQYF
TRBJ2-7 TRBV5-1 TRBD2 CASRQTSGGIYEQYF
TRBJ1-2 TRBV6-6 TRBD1 CASRIGTGRGYTF
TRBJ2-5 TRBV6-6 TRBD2 CASSYSGLAGQETQYF
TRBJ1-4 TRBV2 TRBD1 CASSETGGRSNEKLFF
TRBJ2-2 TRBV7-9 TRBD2 CASSTIAGSTGELFF
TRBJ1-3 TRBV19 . CASSMISGNPYF
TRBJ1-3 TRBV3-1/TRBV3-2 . CASSQGPPRGTIYF
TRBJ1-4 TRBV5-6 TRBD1 CASRRDRANEKLFF
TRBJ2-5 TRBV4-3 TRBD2 CASSLGRGTSGGFQETQYF
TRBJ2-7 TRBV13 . CASSTDVWRGSYEQYF
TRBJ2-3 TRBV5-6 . CASSSTAGLADTQYF
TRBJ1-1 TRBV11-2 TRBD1 CASSLGQGGEAFF
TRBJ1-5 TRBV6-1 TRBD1 CASSEGQRNNQPQHF
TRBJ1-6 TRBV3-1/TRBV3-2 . CASSQGGGGKLISPLHF
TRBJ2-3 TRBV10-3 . CATGTDTDTQYF
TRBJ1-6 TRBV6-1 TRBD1 CASSGDRGRSSSPLHF
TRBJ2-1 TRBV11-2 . CASTYGAGYNEQFF
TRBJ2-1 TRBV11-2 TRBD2 CASSLSTTSGSLFF
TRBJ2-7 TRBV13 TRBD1 CASSLRGQGFEGGPLEQYF
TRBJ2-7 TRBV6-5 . CASRLRYYEQYF
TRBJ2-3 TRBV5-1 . CASSGGAPGDTQYF
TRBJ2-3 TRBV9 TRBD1 CASSGPQGWDTQYF
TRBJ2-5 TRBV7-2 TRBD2 CASSFFAGDETQYF
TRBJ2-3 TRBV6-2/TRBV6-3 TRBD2 CASSYLGLGDTDTQYF
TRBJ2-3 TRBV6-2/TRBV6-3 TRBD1 CASSYSRGQGKPDTQYF
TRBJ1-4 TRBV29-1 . CSVEEGGLNEKLFF
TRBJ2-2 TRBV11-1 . CASSFSGKNGELFF
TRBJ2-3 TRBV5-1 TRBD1 CASSTGQVKGSTDTQYF
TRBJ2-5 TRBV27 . CASSLRATAQETQYF
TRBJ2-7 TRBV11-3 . CASSLSAYEQYF
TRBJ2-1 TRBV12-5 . CASGRDNYNEQFF
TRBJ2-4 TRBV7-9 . CASSFAGTGRAKNIQYF
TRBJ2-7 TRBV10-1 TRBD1 CASRQGQGTMTYLYEQYF
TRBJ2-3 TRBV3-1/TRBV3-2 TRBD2 CASSRGGLAGGDTQYF
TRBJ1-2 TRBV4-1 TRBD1 CASSLPGTGKGGYTF
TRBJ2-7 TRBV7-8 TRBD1 CASSLDSAATGGEQYF
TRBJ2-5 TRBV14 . CASSPPGDLQETQYF
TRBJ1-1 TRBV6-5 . CASSYFDKTEAFF